Below are 3 T cell receptor beta chains sequenced from a single sample in a study of T-cell memory formation after mild COVID-19. TCRdb ran MiXCR on the 5' RACE reads and lists one entry per CDR3 protein. The sample holds 150,000 to 200,000 distinct CDR3 sequences, roughly 15% seen once. Sequencing was performed on PBMCs or a T cell subset sorted from them (not recorded which). The origin of the receptors is an adult woman who had mild COVID-19 (a few samples of this study predate the infection). Cell type and time point are not known.

V gene TRBV7-9 combines with J gene TRBJ2-1; D tentatively fits TRBD1 or TRBD2 (5 bases each). Trimming stripped 1 base from V and 7 bases from J, with 11 bases between. Germline loops: CDR1 SEHNR, CDR2 FQNEAQ (reference sequence). The CDR3 extends over 14 amino acids. This CDR3 is CASSLGDPLNEQFF. The DNA for the CDR3 is TGTGCCAGCAGCTTAGGGGACCCGCTTAATGAGCAGTTCTTC. The full variable domain, rest sourced from reference TRBV7-9 and TRBJ2-1, is DTGVSQNPRHKITKRGQNVTFRCDPISEHNRLYWYRQTLGQGPEFLTYFQNEAQLEKSRLLSDRFSAERPKGSFSTLEIQRTEQGDSAMYLCASSLGDPLNEQFFGPGTRLTVL.

The CDR3 DNA reads TGTGCCAGCAGCCTTATGGGATTCGGGGGTACTGAAGCTTTCTTT. Translation gives CASSLMGFGGTEAFF. This rearrangement joins TRBV12-3 or TRBV12-4 to TRBJ1-1; possible D gene TRBD1, 5 bases. This CDR3 comprises 15 residues. V lost 6 bases and J lost 5, with 19 bases in between.

This clonotype has a handful of counts. CDR3 nucleotides: TGTGCCAGCAGTTACGGCCACACAGGGAACTATGGCTACACCTTC. Residues: CASSYGHTGNYGYTF. This chain joins TRBV6-5 and TRBJ1-2, with a weak D call TRBD1 (6 bases). Trimming removed 2 bases at V and 2 bases at J, with 12 bases between. The length of the CDR3 is 15 residues. Germline loops: CDR1 MNHEY, CDR2 SVGAGI.